The table lists the clone carrying this T cell receptor (beta chain) with a count of one. This record comes from a study of blood T cell dynamics during melanoma immunotherapy. Overall study context: Standard first-line treatment here was pembrolizumab or nivolumab plus ipilimumab in metastatic melanoma.

Germline V gene lookup returns CDR1 SGHTA and CDR2 FQGNSA. The CDR3 is made up of 14 amino acids. Trimming cost V 1 base and J 4 bases, with 7 bases left between them. Regarding time point: pre-treatment baseline. Response was assessed by RECIST 1.1 at 12 weeks, except a couple of rapid progressors. Prior systemic cancer therapy, immunosuppressant use and other active malignancies excluded patients. A fixed DNA input of roughly 0.35 ug was used per bulk PBMC sample. Generated by immunoSEQ multiplex PCR, the TCRdb table keeps only in-frame clones and is missing some. This table has some 25,000 clones, 87% appearing once.

This sequence originates from a human donor with melanoma. The sequencing used blood, collected from a patient treated with checkpoint blockade. The V gene is TRBV7-2, the J gene TRBJ2-2; D may be TRBD1 (5 bases). For the CDR3, the DNA is TGTGCCAGCAGCTTAGTGGGGCCCACCGGGGAGCTGTTTTTT. It translates to CASSLVGPTGELFF. The full variable domain, completed using reference TRBV7-2 and TRBJ2-2, is GAGVSQSPSNKVTEKGKDVELRCDPISGHTALYWYRQSLGQGLEFLIYFQGNSAPDKSGLPSDRFSAERTGGSVSTLTIQRTQQEDSAVYLCASSLVGPTGELFFGEGSRLTVL.